These T cell receptor beta chains were read from a single sample in a study of CDR3 diversity in severe acne. TCRdb called the PCR reads again in MiXCR, with one record for every CDR3 protein. This table has 100,000 or so distinct CDR3 sequences, 45% to 60% appearing once. Input material: blood. These receptors were taken from a male donor with acne. Each CDR3 is given with its conserved first and last residue. A D gene is named only where the DNA matches it firmly. Clone size is stated in some rows and not others, as once, few, many or a class when expanded.

V gene	D gene	J gene	CDR3 length	clone size	CDR3 DNA	CDR3 protein
TRBV20-1	-	TRBJ2-1	14	medium-sized	TGCAGTGCTGTGGACGTAAGCTCCTACAATGAGCAGTTCTTC	CSAVDVSSYNEQFF
TRBV29-1	TRBD1	TRBJ2-1	12	many	TGCAGCGTAGACTCAGGGGGCAATGAGCAGTTCTTC	CSVDSGGNEQFF
TRBV18	-	TRBJ2-7	11	many	TGTGCCAGCTCGGCGAGCTACGAGCAGTACTTC	CASSASYEQYF
TRBV9	-	TRBJ2-5	12	-	TGTGCCAGCAGCTCCAGCGGAGAGACCCAGTACTTC	CASSSSGETQYF
TRBV15	-	TRBJ2-1	14	-	TGTGCCACCAGCAGAGTTCTTATCGGCAATGAGCAGTTCTTC	CATSRVLIGNEQFF
TRBV11-1	TRBD2	TRBJ2-3	19	many	TGTGCCAGCAGCTTAGGAGGACTAGCGGGAGCTTTCAGCACAGATACGCAGTATTTT	CASSLGGLAGAFSTDTQYF
TRBV7-3	TRBD2	TRBJ2-7	15	few	TGTGCCAGCAGCCCCCCTCGGGGGGGAGGGTACGAGCAGTACTTC	CASSPPRGGGYEQYF
TRBV25-1	TRBD2	TRBJ2-5	19	-	TGTGCCAGCAGTTACCAGGCACCGGGACTAGCGGGAGCGCAAGAGACCCAGTACTTC	CASSYQAPGLAGAQETQYF
TRBV5-1	TRBD1	TRBJ1-1	14	many	TGCGCCAGCAGCTTGGCAGGGGGAGGAACTGAAGCTTTCTTT	CASSLAGGGTEAFF
TRBV28	TRBD1	TRBJ1-2	12	-	TGTGCCAGCAGCCACCGGGACAGAAGATACACCTTC	CASSHRDRRYTF
TRBV9	-	TRBJ1-1	13	-	TGTGCCAGCAGCGTAGTGACGAACACTGAAGCTTTCTTT	CASSVVTNTEAFF
TRBV6-5	TRBD2	TRBJ2-7	16	-	TGTGCCAGCAGTACCCTAGCGGGAGAGCGTCTCTACGAGCAGTACTTC	CASSTLAGERLYEQYF
TRBV12-3/TRBV12-4	-	TRBJ2-2	18	many	TGTGCCAGCAGGGGGGATGGGATTTGGCGGGGTAACACCGGGGAGCTGTTTTTT	CASRGDGIWRGNTGELFF
TRBV2	TRBD1	TRBJ2-1	17	-	TGTGCCAGCAGAGAAGCCTTTTATAGGACAGGGGACAATGAGCAGCTCTTC	CASREAFYRTGDNEQLF
TRBV24-1	TRBD1	TRBJ2-7	15	few	TGTGCCACCAGTGATTCGACAGGGTATCCCTACGAGCAGTACTTC	CATSDSTGYPYEQYF
TRBV6-4	TRBD2	TRBJ2-1	16	-	TGTGCCAGCAGTGGCAACCCGGGAGGAGATTTGGATGAGCAGTTCTTC	CASSGNPGGDLDEQFF
TRBV15	-	TRBJ2-2	14	few	TGTGCCACCAGCGATGTGACGGACACCGGGGAGCTGTTTTTT	CATSDVTDTGELFF
TRBV20-1	-	TRBJ2-5	13	once	TGCAGTGCTTGGGGGTATCCCCAAGAGACCCAGTACTTC	CSAWGYPQETQYF
TRBV5-4	TRBD2	TRBJ2-7	18	-	TGTGCCGGCAGCGGCCCGGGACTGGCGGGAGGGTTGGGCCACGAGCAGTACTTC	CAGSGPGLAGGLGHEQYF
TRBV7-6	-	TRBJ2-7	14	few	TGTGCCAGCAGCGAGACCCATGGGTTCTCCGAGCAGTACTTC	CASSETHGFSEQYF
TRBV3-1	-	TRBJ1-1	14	-	TGTGCCAGCAGACAAGCCGGAGGTTTCACTGAAGCTTTCTTT	CASRQAGGFTEAFF
TRBV7-2	TRBD1	TRBJ2-1	12	many	TGTGCCAGCAGCCCGACAGGGGTTAGTAAGTTCTTC	CASSPTGVSKFF
TRBV19	TRBD1	TRBJ2-3	15	few	TGTGCCAGCCGGGACAGGGGGAGCATCAGAGATACGCGGTATTTT	CASRDRGSIRDTRYF
TRBV24-1	-	TRBJ2-2	14	-	TGTGCCACCAGTGATTACAGGGCCACCGGGGAGCTGTTCTTT	CATSDYRATGELFF
TRBV4-1	-	TRBJ2-5	15	once	TGCGCCAGCAGCCGACTCCGGGGTTCAGGAGAGACCCAGTACTTC	CASSRLRGSGETQYF
TRBV5-4	TRBD2	TRBJ2-1	15	many	TGTGCCAGCAGCTTGGGACTAGCGGGAGCGAATGAGCAGTTCTTC	CASSLGLAGANEQFF
TRBV12-3/TRBV12-4	-	TRBJ1-4	13	-	TGTGCCAGCAGTCCCGGGGCTAATGAAAAACTGTTTTTT	CASSPGANEKLFF
TRBV5-5	-	TRBJ2-5	14	-	TGTGCCAGCAGCTTGGCCTTAGGGAAGGAGACCCAGTACTTC	CASSLALGKETQYF
TRBV30	-	TRBJ2-2	14	-	TGTGCCTGGAGCTTAGGCCAGAACACCGGGGAGCTGTTTTTT	CAWSLGQNTGELFF
TRBV12-5	-	TRBJ2-7	12	few	TGTGCTAGTGGTTTGACCGGCTACGAGCAGTACTTC	CASGLTGYEQYF
TRBV2	TRBD2	TRBJ2-3	15	many	TGTGCCAGCAGTGGCCCTAGCGGAGTGGGTATAAAGCAGTATTTT	CASSGPSGVGIKQYF
TRBV7-2	TRBD1	TRBJ1-5	16	many	TGTGCCAGCAGCTTAGCGTCCGACAGGGGCACTCAGCCCCAGCATTTT	CASSLASDRGTQPQHF
TRBV5-6	-	TRBJ1-6	15	-	TGTGCCAGCAGCTTGTACAGGAACTATAATTCACCCCTCCACTTT	CASSLYRNYNSPLHF